The present T cell receptor beta chain was sequenced within a study of radiation and T cells in renal cell carcinoma. The study, taken as a whole, reports: From baseline, blood top tumor clonotypes peaked at 2 weeks post-radiation.

In the case of this clone: No antigen is known for it.

The time point was: baseline pretreatment blood. Treatment: 15 Gy SBRT to primary tumor, nephrectomy 4 weeks later. The tumor was a clear cell renal cell carcinoma. This CDR3 region has 15 residues. Trimming took 6 bases from V and 4 from J, leaving 17 bases between them. Germline CDR1 and CDR2: MDHEN and SYDVKM. The assay was immunoSEQ multiplex PCR, and TCRdb's table has in-frame clones only and misses some. The table has 90,000 to 95,000 clones, 82% seen once. This specimen consisted of blood, obtained from a patient whose treatment included radiotherapy and nephrectomy. The chain joins TRBV28 to TRBJ2-3, with D possibly being TRBD1 (5 bases). The TCR sequence derives from a man aged 55 to 70 with renal cell carcinoma. The CDR3 loop reads CASRQSGIRSDTQYF. The DNA of the CDR3 is TGTGCCAGCAGACAATCAGGGATTCGGTCAGATACGCAGTATTTT. The variable domain in full, completed from reference TRBV28 and TRBJ2-3, reads DVKVTQSSRYLVKRTGEKVFLECVQDMDHENMFWYRQDPGLGLRLIYFSYDVKMKEKGDIPEGYSVSREKKERFSLILESASTNQTSMYLCASRQSGIRSDTQYFGPGTRLTVL.